The T cell receptor (beta chain) described here comes from a study of response to subunit inactivated influenza vaccine. This CDR3 region has 14 residues. Per the germline V gene, CDR1 is SGHTA and CDR2 is FQGNSA. J gave up 6 bases and V 5 bases, and 3 bases lay outside the gene matches. This clonotype was seen a handful of times. Its antigen is unknown. Study-wide results and caveats: New T cells are recruited in small numbers by each seasonal influenza vaccination, according to the authors' suggestion.

Each CDR3 protein is one row after TCRdb ran MiXCR on the RT-PCR reads. The sample consists of more than 600,000 distinct CDR3 sequences, less than 20% of them appearing once. This material consisted of PBMCs from blood, taken more than 4 days after vaccination. The source of this sequence is a man in his forties or fifties who received an inactivated influenza vaccine. The V call is TRBV7-2, the J call TRBJ1-6; TRBD1 aligns across 8 bases. CDR3 DNA sequence: TGTGCCAGCAGCCAGACAGGGGTTAATTCACCCCTCCACTTT. This sequence encodes CASSQTGVNSPLHF. Using reference TRBV7-2 and TRBJ1-6 for the parts outside the CDR3, the full variable domain is GAGVSQSPSNKVTEKGKDVELRCDPISGHTALYWYRQSLGQGLEFLIYFQGNSAPDKSGLPSDRFSAERTGGSVSTLTIQRTQQEDSAVYLCASSQTGVNSPLHFGNGTRLTVT.